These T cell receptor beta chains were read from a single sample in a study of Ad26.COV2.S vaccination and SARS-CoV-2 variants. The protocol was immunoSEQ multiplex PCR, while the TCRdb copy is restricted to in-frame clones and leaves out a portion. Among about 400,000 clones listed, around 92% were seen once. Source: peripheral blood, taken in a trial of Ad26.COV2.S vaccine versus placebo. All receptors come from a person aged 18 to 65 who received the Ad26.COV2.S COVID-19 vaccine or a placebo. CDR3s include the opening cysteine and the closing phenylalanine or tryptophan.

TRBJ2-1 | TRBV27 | CASSLWNNNEQFF
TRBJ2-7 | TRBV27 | CASGRTGISYEQYF
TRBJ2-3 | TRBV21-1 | CASSARQGTTDTQYF
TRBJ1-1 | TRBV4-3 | CASSQGPGQITEAFF
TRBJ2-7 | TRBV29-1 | CSVEGDSYEQYF
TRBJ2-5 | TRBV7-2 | CASSARTGGREETQYF
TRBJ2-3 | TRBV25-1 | CASSPLRTVSTDTQYF
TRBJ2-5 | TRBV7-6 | CASSLGVRGGETQYF
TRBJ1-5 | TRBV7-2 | CASSLKFRGPGNQPQHF
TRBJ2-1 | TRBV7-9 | CASSPLWGHGSGNEQFF
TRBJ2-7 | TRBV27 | CASSFAQGEQYF
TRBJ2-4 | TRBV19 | CASSDRATVVGAKNIQYF
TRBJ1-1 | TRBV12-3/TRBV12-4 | CASSRGLNTEAFF
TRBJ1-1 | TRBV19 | CASTKRDVGVYTEAFF
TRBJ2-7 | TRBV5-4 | CASSYYTYEQYF
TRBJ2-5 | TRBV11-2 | CASSYIRQQETQYF
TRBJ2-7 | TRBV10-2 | CASSGVERGDYEQYF
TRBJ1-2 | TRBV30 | CAWSGTGANYGYTF
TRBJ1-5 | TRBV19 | CASSTKKQGQPQHF
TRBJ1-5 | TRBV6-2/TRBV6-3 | CASSYGQGAVQPQHF
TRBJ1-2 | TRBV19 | CASSRQGEGYGYTF
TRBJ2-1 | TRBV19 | CASSIEGERFYNEQFF
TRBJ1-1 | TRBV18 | CASSRVEAEAFF
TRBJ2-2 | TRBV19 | CASSFSHAGRELFF
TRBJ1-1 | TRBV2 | CASKGEENTEAFF
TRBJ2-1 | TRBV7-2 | CASSLLANSYNEQFF
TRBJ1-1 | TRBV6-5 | CASRDTWNTEAFF
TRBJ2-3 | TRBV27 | CASSLLGGSRGTQYF
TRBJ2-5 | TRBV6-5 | CASSSTGLTYQETQYF
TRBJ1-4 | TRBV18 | CASSTDEKLFF
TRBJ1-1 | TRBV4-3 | CASSQDLQGSGYTEAFF
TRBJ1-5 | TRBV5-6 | CARDIPNQPQHF
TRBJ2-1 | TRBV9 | CASSVDLGGGGGNEQFF
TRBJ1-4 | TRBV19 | CASSIRGPDEKLFF
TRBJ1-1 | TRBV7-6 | CASSLIADSNTEAFF
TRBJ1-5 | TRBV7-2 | CASSVGVMGQPQHF
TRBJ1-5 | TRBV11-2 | CASSLAPSNQPQHF
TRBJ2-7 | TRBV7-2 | CASSSAVGTSYEQYF
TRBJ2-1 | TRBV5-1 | CASSPGAPEQFF
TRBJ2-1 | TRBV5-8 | CASSLTLGHEQFF
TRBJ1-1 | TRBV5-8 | CASKPGPWNTEAFF
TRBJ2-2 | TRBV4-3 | CASSQASIQGAIGELFF
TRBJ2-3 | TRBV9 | CASSLGTGTDTQYF
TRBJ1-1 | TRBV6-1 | CASNEGLYTEAFF
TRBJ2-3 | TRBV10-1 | CASSLNPSESTDTQYF
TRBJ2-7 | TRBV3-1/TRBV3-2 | CASSQRVGTSAYEQYF
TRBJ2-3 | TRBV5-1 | CASSLAAGGWRDTQYF
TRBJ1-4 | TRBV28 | CASSQGPLGEKLFF
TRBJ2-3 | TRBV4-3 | CASSQDLGTRLTDTQYF
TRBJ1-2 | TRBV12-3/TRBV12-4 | CASSLRNYGYTF
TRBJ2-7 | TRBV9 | CASSVSGAGGSYEQYF
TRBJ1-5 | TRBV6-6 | CASSRPSTGGRSNQPQHF
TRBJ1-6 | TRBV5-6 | CASSLSRGSYNSPLHF
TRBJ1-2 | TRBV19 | CASSIWEADYGYTF
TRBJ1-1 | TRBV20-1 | CSASRPNTEAFF
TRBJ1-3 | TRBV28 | CASSPTGVGGNTIYF
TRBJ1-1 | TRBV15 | CATSRGRRNTEAFF